The TCR beta chain described here comes from a study of regulatory T cells in long-lasting Graves disease. As for time point: newly diagnosed GD, antithyroid drugs for less than 3 months. After RNA was extracted from PBMCs, the TCR library was made from it. This clonotype was observed many times. As yet, its antigen is unknown. The CDR3 has 15 amino acids. Trimming left V 3 bases short and J 2 bases short, with 11 bases between. CDR1 KGHDR and CDR2 SFDVKD come from the germline V gene. General study results and limits: Comparison showed that persistent patients shared more public clonotypes (roughly 2,700) than new patients (roughly 1,000).

Library construction for TCR beta used iRepertoire HTBI primers and Arm-PCR of CDR3 regions. One entry per CDR3 protein results from TCRdb running MiXCR on the multiplex PCR reads. The data hold hundreds of thousands of distinct CDR3 sequences, with roughly 15% observed a single time. These same records also appear under a second study, on T cells in Graves' hyperthyroidism and ophthalmopathy.

The V call is TRBV24-1, the J call TRBJ2-3; D ambiguous. Sequencing was performed on peripheral blood mononuclear cells (PBMCs), taken at new diagnosis, from a patient treated with antithyroid drugs. This receptor was identified in a woman aged 30 to 39 with Graves disease. CDR3 residues: CATSDPRTLTDTQYF. The DNA for the CDR3 is TGTGCCACCAGTGATCCCAGAACCCTCACAGATACGCAGTATTTT.